This T cell receptor beta chain was recorded in a study of shared clonotypes between healthy human individuals (dated by TCRdb to 2020 to 2021). Regarding the study in general: Two women and a few men aged 18 to 49 years were included in the cohort. For each donor, CD4 naive and CD4 memory were each given three plates, CD8 naive was given two plates, and CD8 memory was given one plate. To estimate repertoire size and how much clonotype sharing occurs between individuals, the study deeply sequenced the blood TCR repertoires of several healthy adults. To increase sequencing depth and limit assay-specific biases, different laboratories used diverse techniques to prepare libraries and sequence TCR repertoires. Leukapheresis yielded between about 0.94 and 9.5 billion PBMCs per donor.

CD8 naive samples were CD45RO-negative cells positively selected for CCR7, giving a CD45RA+CCR7+ population that excluded TemRA cells. The donors were healthy, HIV-negative adults with no recently reported acute infections or vaccinations. All donors were Caucasian adults living in Nashville, Tennessee, USA. Blood was collected by leukapheresis, and PBMCs were isolated by Ficoll-Histopaque density gradient centrifugation and then cryopreserved in liquid nitrogen vapor phase. Analytical flow cytometry was used to check the purity and quantity of each magnetically sorted T cell population. Genomic DNA was isolated from each sorted fraction and quantified by UV absorbance on a Nanodrop 2000c. TCR CDR3 regions were amplified from genomic DNA by multiplex PCR using the deep immunoSEQ assay. Extracted genomic DNA from each cell subset was spread evenly across all wells of several immunoSEQ 96-well plates, with each plate serving as a replicate. For sorted subsets, each replicate PCR was loaded with about 0.2 ug genomic DNA, equivalent to some 27,000 T cell genomes. Purified libraries were measured with a Qubit 3.0 fluorometer, size-checked on a Bioanalyzer 2100, and measured again with the KAPA Library Quantification kit. Every immunoSEQ 96-well plate was sequenced on a separate single-read 150-cycle Illumina NextSeq 550 flow cell. The paper's processing steps were these. The immunoSEQ output contained only junctional sequences without quality scores, so filtering could not match that applied to full-length reads. To assign V/J genes and CDR3, sequences were annotated against IMGT germline references using PyIR, a Python wrapper for IgBLAST v1.9. Any read was removed if the V/J assignment was weak (E-value above 1e-6), the CDR3 was missing, or the read contained stop codons, out-of-frame junctions, or ambiguous translated residues. A V3J clonotype was defined by an identical inferred V gene, J gene, and CDR3 amino acid sequence. Percentage overlap between repertoires was computed as shared unique clonotypes divided by the size of the smaller repertoire. Richness of each repertoire was evaluated using RTK rarefaction, the Chao1 estimator, and Recon v2.1 estimates of unobserved clonotypes. OLGA was used to compute generation probabilities for all TCRbeta clonotypes that the gDNA method yielded from four donors. In TCRdb, the immuneACCESS table is reduced to in-frame sequences with V and J assigned. These tables do not hold every clone; where another copy was compared, an unresolved V gene accounts for under half, and the others remain unexplained. The DNA gave D and trimming, while V, J and clone size come from that table. This sample lists about 600,000 clones; just under 97% were detected once. Together, the top ten hold approximately 0.1% of the sample.

Summary of the overall study and its limitations: Incomplete sequencing was indicated by rarefaction of sorted-subset datasets, despite the large sequencing depth. Estimated clonotype richness was generally larger for naive than for memory subsets. Across a few donors, roughly 5.1% of naive CD4, more than 3% of naive CD8, approximately 2.5% of memory CD4, and approximately 0.4% of memory CD8 clonotypes were shared. Compared with non-shared clonotypes, the clonotypes found in all four sorted-subset donors had higher generation probabilities. Sampling was restricted to blood, and TCR repertoires in tissue are likely to differ from TCR repertoires in blood. Pairwise subsampling indicated that sequencing depth was expected to affect the degree of clonotype sharing among donors. The genetic and exposure-history diversity represented was limited by the small number of donors.

As regards this clone: Its antigen remains unidentified. Within one base of it there is no much larger clone, and no base qualities were kept.

The CDR3 runs 16 amino acids, cysteine and phenylalanine included. Of the read, only the CDR3 DNA is kept; its 48 bases are in frame from base 1. V trim: 6 bases; J trim: 5 bases; unmatched bases: 15. The germline V gene (reference sequence) specifies MNHEY as CDR1 and SMNVEV as CDR2. The sequence came from a woman in her thirties in good health. The sequenced sample was naive CD8+ T cells sorted from blood. The cell subset or site label of this sample denotes: CD45RA+CCR7+. The sequence links TRBV27 to TRBJ2-5; TRBD2 matches 7 bases in the middle. The DNA sequence reads TGTGCCAGCAGCCCCTGGGGCAGCGCCGGGGGGGAGACCCAGTACTTC. It translates to CASSPWGSAGGETQYF.